Each of the 19 T cell receptor beta chains below was sequenced from the same sample in a study of identical twins. TCRdb reanalysed the 5' RACE reads using MiXCR and keeps one entry per CDR3 protein. In the table there are around 1.7 million distinct CDR3 sequences, roughly a third of which are singletons. The source material was cord blood. The receptor source for this set is a newborn girl in good health.

The sample holds one count of this clonotype. This chain joins TRBV5-1 and TRBJ1-2; TRBD1 matches at 9 bases. V lost 4 bases, J lost 7 bases, and 11 bases stayed unmatched. Looked up from germline, CDR1 is SGHRS and CDR2 is YFSETQ. This CDR3 region has 15 residues. CDR3 DNA sequence: TGCGCCAGCAGCGCGCCCGGGACAGGGTTTAGTGGCTACACCTTC. It yields the protein CASSAPGTGFSGYTF. The full variable domain, its missing parts supplied by reference TRBV5-1 and TRBJ1-2, is KAGVTQTPRYLIKTRGQQVTLSCSPISGHRSVSWYQQTPGQGLQFLFEYFSETQRNKGNFPGRFSGRQFSNSRSEMNVSTLELGDSALYLCASSAPGTGFSGYTFGSGTRLTVV.

This rearrangement joins TRBV6-1 to TRBJ1-4; 7 nucleotides line up with TRBD1. Per the germline V gene, CDR1 is MNHNS and CDR2 is SASEGT. The CDR3 is 15 amino acids. The junction had 6 bases not matched to a gene; V was cut back by 3 bases and J by 5 bases. The chain's CDR3 is CASSDSSGGNEKLFF. The CDR3 nucleotides are TGTGCCAGCAGTGACTCCTCAGGGGGGAATGAAAAACTGTTTTTT.

This clonotype was observed a few times. The chain recombines TRBV11-2 with TRBJ2-3, with 11 bases fitting TRBD2. V was pared by 7 bases and J by 2 bases, with 5 bases of the junction left unmatched. CDR1 SGHAT and CDR2 FQNNGV come from the germline V gene. The CDR3 sequence is 15 residues long. CDR3 loop: CASTLAGGITDTQYF. CDR3 sequence (DNA): TGTGCCAGCACCCTAGCGGGAGGCATCACAGATACGCAGTATTTT.

The chain is built from TRBV10-3 and TRBJ2-3; the D gene is possibly TRBD2 (6 bases). In germline, CDR1 is ENHRY, CDR2 SYGVKD. Trimming removed 5 bases from V and 0 bases from J, with 15 bases in between. This CDR3 is 16 amino acids long. The CDR3 DNA reads as TGTGCCATCAGTTTACCCTCTAGCGATAGCACAGATACGCAGTATTTT. Amino acid sequence: CAISLPSSDSTDTQYF.

The rearrangement joins TRBV10-3 to TRBJ1-5; D gene uncertain. The CDR3 loop spans 13 amino acids. Trimming stripped 10 bases from V and 0 bases from J, with 10 bases between. Looked up from germline, CDR1 is ENHRY and CDR2 is SYGVKD. The CDR3 nucleotides read TGTGCCACCGCACTGAATAGCAATCAGCCCCAGCATTTT. It yields the protein CATALNSNQPQHF.

As to this clonotype: A read error may explain this, as a much larger clone is one base away. The chain is built from TRBV29-1 and TRBJ2-5; D remains ambiguous. The V end lost 5 bases, the J end lost 11 bases, and 15 bases lay between the germline ends. Per germline, CDR1 SQVTM and CDR2 ANQGSEA. The CDR3 has 11 amino acids. Here the CDR3 DNA reads TGCAGCGTTTCTGTGTACAATGAGCAGTACTTC. Amino acids: CSVSVYNEQYF.

The sample holds a few counts of this clonotype. In DNA, the CDR3 is TGCGCCAGCAGACCCACCGGGACAGCGAACACTGAAGCTTTCTTT. Translated, it gives CASRPTGTANTEAFF. This chain connects TRBV5-1 to TRBJ1-1; TRBD1 matches at 7 bases. Losses at the gene ends were 5 bases for V and 1 base for J; bases not matched to a gene: 8. The length of the CDR3 is 15 residues. Germline assignment: CDR1 SGHRS and CDR2 YFSETQ.

Comment on this clonotype: Compared with germline, one end of the junction differs, possibly owing to a read error. The chain recombines TRBV18 with TRBJ2-7, with D unresolved. Germline V gene lookup returns CDR1 KGHSH and CDR2 LQKENI. The CDR3 is made up of 13 amino acids. The CDR3 DNA reads TGTGCCAGCTCACCACGGGAAGCCTACGGGCAGTACTTC. Protein sequence: CASSPREAYGQYF.

This clonotype was seen only once. A much more abundant neighbour one base away suggests this may be a read error. The J gene is TRBJ2-1, the V gene TRBV4-1; possibly TRBD1 for D (6 bases). The end of the DNA aligns better with TRBJ2-7, so the J call may be wrong. This CDR3 comprises 15 residues. From germline, CDR1 is MGHRA and CDR2 YSYEKL. The CDR3 DNA follows: TGCGCCAGCAGCCTTGTAGACAGGTCAGACAATGAGCAGTACTTC. It translates to CASSLVDRSDNEQYF.

The rearrangement uses TRBV20-1 and TRBJ1-5; no definite D call. Between the trimmed V and J ends, which lost 1 base and 7 bases, there was a span of 11 bases. There are 13 residues in the CDR3. Per the germline V gene, CDR1 is DFQATT and CDR2 is SNEGSKA (reference sequence). CDR3 DNA: TGCAGTGCTAGAGCCCCGGGGAGGCAGCCCCAGCATTTT. Residues: CSARAPGRQPQHF.

This clonotype showed up just a few times. The chain employs TRBV10-3 and TRBJ2-7; D is perhaps TRBD1 or TRBD2 (5 bases each). V was clipped by 4 bases and J by 0 bases, with 13 bases between them. Germline CDR1 ENHRY, CDR2 SYGVKD. CDR3 length: 15 residues. The CDR3 DNA sequence: TGTGCCATCAGTGCCGGGACGGATGGCTCCTACGAGCAGTACTTC. Translating it yields CAISAGTDGSYEQYF.

The chain recombines TRBV5-5 with TRBJ2-3, with 7 bases that match TRBD1. Germline-derived CDR1 and CDR2 are SGHKS and YYEKEE (reference sequence). The CDR3 sequence is 15 residues long. J gave up 2 bases and V 3 bases, and 6 bases lay outside the gene matches. The DNA of the CDR3 is TGTGCCAGCAGCTCCCTGACAGGGATCACAGATACGCAGTATTTT. Translated, it gives CASSSLTGITDTQYF. The full variable domain, in which reference TRBV5-5 and TRBJ2-3 provide the parts outside the CDR3, is DAGVTQSPTHLIKTRGQQVTLRCSPISGHKSVSWYQQVLGQGPQFIFQYYEKEERGRGNFPDRFSARQFPNYSSELNVNALLLGDSALYLCASSSLTGITDTQYFGPGTRLTVL.

The genes are TRBV7-9 and TRBJ1-2, with 7 bases identical to TRBD1. Germline-derived CDR1 and CDR2 are SEHNR and FQNEAQ (reference sequence). The CDR3 runs 16 residues. V lost 0 bases and J lost 4; bases outside the gene matches: 8. The CDR3 nucleotides read TGTGCCAGCAGCTTAGCGTTAAACAGGGGTTTCTATGGCTACACCTTC. Its translation: CASSLALNRGFYGYTF.

V is TRBV25-1 and J is TRBJ1-1; TRBD1 matches at 12 bases. The germline V gene encodes CDR1 MGHDK and CDR2 SYGVNS. The junction had 8 bases not matched to a gene; V was cut back by 1 base and J by 8 bases. This CDR3 is 16 amino acids long. DNA of the CDR3: TGTGCCAGCAGTGAATTGGGACAGGGGGCCGGAGAGGAAGCTTTCTTT. Residues: CASSELGQGAGEEAFF.

The chain has TRBV4-2 and TRBJ2-3; 9 nucleotides line up with TRBD2. J gave up 4 bases and V 1 base, and 3 bases lay outside the gene matches. This CDR3 is 15 amino acids long. The germline V gene has CDR1 LGHNA and CDR2 YNFKEQ. The CDR3 DNA sequence: TGTGCCAGCAGCCAAGGGCGGGGGGGCTCAGATACGCAGTATTTT. This sequence encodes CASSQGRGGSDTQYF.

The chain is built from TRBV21-1 and TRBJ1-5; the table's TRBD1 call for D was not verified on the DNA. TRBV21-1 is shown as a pseudogene. The CDR3 loop spans 13 amino acids. The CDR3 region has the DNA TGTGCCAGCAGCAAACGGGGGGATCAGCCCCAGCATTTT. Protein sequence: CASSKRGDQPQHF.

The CDR3 DNA reads as TGCAGTGCTCGTAGACAGTCTCCTTATGGCTACACCTTC. This codes for CSARRQSPYGYTF. The chain recombines TRBV20-1 with TRBJ1-2, with D possibly matching TRBD1 (5 bases). Trimming took off 5 bases at V and 5 bases at J, with 15 bases between the two ends. CDR1 and CDR2 from the germline V gene are DFQATT and SNEGSKA (reference sequence). This CDR3 spans 13 amino acids.

V and J are TRBV6-1 and TRBJ1-1, with D perhaps TRBD1 (5 bases). V lost 7 bases and J lost 5, with 11 bases in between. CDR1 MNHNS and CDR2 SASEGT come from the germline V gene. The CDR3 is 12 residues long. CDR3 nucleotide sequence: TGTGCCAGCAACCTCGGGGGGACTGAAGCTTTCTTT. Encoded protein: CASNLGGTEAFF.

This clonotype occurred a few times. DNA for the CDR3: TGTGCCACCTTAAGGACTAGCGGTTCCTACAATGAGCAGTTCTTC. Translating it yields CATLRTSGSYNEQFF. The chain combines TRBV7-2 with TRBJ2-1, with 10 bases that match TRBD2. Germline CDR1 and CDR2: SGHTA and FQGNSA. This CDR3 spans 15 amino acids. The V segment lost 10 bases and the J segment 1 base; nucleotides outside the gene matches: 7.